The clone carrying this T cell receptor beta chain was observed a handful of times. The antigen is not known. The data were obtained in a study of PD-1 blockade in classical Hodgkin lymphoma. Study observations and caveats: Patients starting nivolumab under 1 year after ASCT were excluded.

TCRdb's copy holds only in-frame clones and misses some; the assay was immunoSEQ multiplex PCR. The table lists 46,000 or so clones, around 72% of them singletons. The germline V gene encodes CDR1 SGHNT and CDR2 YYREEE (reference sequence). CDR3 length: 14 amino acids. V was clipped by 0 bases and J by 1 base, with 4 bases between them. Exposure to brentuximab vedotin varied, and each patient had relapsed following autologous stem cell transplantation. The input for sequencing was peripheral blood mononuclear cells (PBMCs), taken at baseline. The receptor was isolated from a human donor with classical Hodgkin lymphoma. V is TRBV5-4 and J is TRBJ2-2; D not resolved. Written as DNA, the CDR3 is TGTGCCAGCAGCTTGGCTCAGAACACCGGGGAGCTGTTTTTT. Translating it yields CASSLAQNTGELFF. Full variable domain (rest looked up from reference TRBV5-4 and TRBJ2-2): ETGVTQSPTHLIKTRGQQVTLRCSSQSGHNTVSWYQQALGQGPQFIFQYYREEENGRGNFPPRFSGLQFPNYSSELNVNALELDDSALYLCASSLAQNTGELFFGEGSRLTVL.